One sample yielded the 2 T cell receptor beta chains listed below, sequenced in a study of blood T cells in healthy people across ages. The use of a sample-barcoded 5' primer and a J-beta primer mix characterized a second PCR of roughly 6 to 11 cycles. TCRdb redid the calling of the 5' RACE reads with MiXCR, one entry per CDR3 protein. The sample shows 2 million or so distinct CDR3 sequences, roughly 49% of them seen only once. The sample was blood. All receptors come from a woman aged 40 to 50 in good health.

The J gene is TRBJ2-3, the V gene TRBV20-1; 9 nucleotides align to TRBD2. V lost 4 bases, J lost 4 bases, and 3 bases stayed unmatched. Germline V gene lookup returns CDR1 DFQATT and CDR2 SNEGSKA (reference sequence). CDR3 length: 13 residues. The CDR3 loop reads CSATSGIADTQYF. CDR3 in DNA: TGCAGTGCTACTAGCGGGATCGCAGATACGCAGTATTTT.

V and J are TRBV6-2 or TRBV6-3 and TRBJ1-1; the D gene is possibly TRBD1 (6 bases). CDR3 length: 15 amino acids. The ends were cut back, 2 bases at V and 0 bases at J, with 10 bases in the middle. Germline V lookup: CDR1 MNHEY, CDR2 SVGEGT. The CDR3 DNA follows: TGTGCCAGCAGTTACCGTGGACAGATGAACACTGAAGCTTTCTTT. Amino acid sequence: CASSYRGQMNTEAFF.